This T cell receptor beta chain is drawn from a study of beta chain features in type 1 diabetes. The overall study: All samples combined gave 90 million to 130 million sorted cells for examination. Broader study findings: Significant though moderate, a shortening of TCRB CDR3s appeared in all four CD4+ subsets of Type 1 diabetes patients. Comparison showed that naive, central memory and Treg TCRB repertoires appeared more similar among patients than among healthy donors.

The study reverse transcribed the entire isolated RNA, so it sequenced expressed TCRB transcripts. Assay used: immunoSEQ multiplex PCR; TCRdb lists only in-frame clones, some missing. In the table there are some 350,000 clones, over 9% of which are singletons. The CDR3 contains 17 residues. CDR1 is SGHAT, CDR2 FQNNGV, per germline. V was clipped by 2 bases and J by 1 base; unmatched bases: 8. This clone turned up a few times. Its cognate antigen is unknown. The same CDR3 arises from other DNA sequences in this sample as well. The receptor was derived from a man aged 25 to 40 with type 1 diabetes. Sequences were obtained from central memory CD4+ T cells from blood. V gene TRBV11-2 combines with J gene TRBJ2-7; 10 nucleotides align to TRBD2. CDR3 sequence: CASSLIAGGRGSYEQYF. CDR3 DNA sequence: TGTGCCAGCAGCTTAATAGCGGGAGGAAGGGGGTCCTACGAGCAGTACTTC.